This passage covers 19 T cell receptor beta chains from one sample sequenced in a study of cytomegalovirus exposure and HLA in healthy donors. Vbeta (60) and Jbeta (13) primers were used in the PCR. TCRdb keeps only in-frame clones here, not all; method: immunoSEQ multiplex PCR. The sample shows more than 90,000 clones, roughly 79% of them seen only once. The specimen sequenced was PBMCs. All receptors come from a woman between 65 and 79 years old in good health and CMV-seropositive.

CDR3 sequence: CASSNGDREAQYF. The DNA of the CDR3 is TGCGCCAGCAGCAACGGAGACAGGGAAGCGCAGTATTTT. The chain combines TRBV5-1 with TRBJ2-3; TRBD1 agrees at 7 bases. This CDR3 is built from 13 residues. The trim removed 4 bases at V and 10 bases at J, leaving 9 bases unmatched. CDR1 and CDR2 from the germline V gene are SGHRS and YFSETQ.

The chain employs TRBV25-1 and TRBJ2-3, with 8 bases lining up with TRBD2. CDR3 length: 15 residues. Germline loops: CDR1 MGHDK, CDR2 SYGVNS. The trim removed 3 bases at V and 6 bases at J, leaving 8 bases unmatched. The CDR3 DNA reads as TGTGCCAGCAGTGAGCTTTCGGGCGGGAGGGATACGCAGTATTTT. As protein: CASSELSGGRDTQYF.

The chain joins TRBV29-1 to TRBJ1-1; the D gene is possibly TRBD1 (5 bases). CDR3 size: 14 residues. The V gene lost 1 base and the J gene lost 4 bases, with 13 bases spanning the gap. Looked up from germline, CDR1 is SQVTM and CDR2 is ANQGSEA. In nucleotides, the CDR3 is TGCAGCGTTGAAGCTGGAGGGGCGAGCACTGAAGCTTTCTTT. Its protein is CSVEAGGASTEAFF.

J is TRBJ2-5 and V is TRBV14, with 14 bases lining up with TRBD2. The germline V gene has CDR1 SGHDN and CDR2 FVKESK. V shed 5 bases, J shed 5 bases, and the junction held 4 bases outside the gene matches. CDR3 length equals 15 residues. The CDR3 is CASSLRTSGRETQYF. Written as DNA, the CDR3 is TGTGCCAGCAGCTTGCGGACTAGCGGGAGGGAGACCCAGTACTTC. The whole variable domain, remainder taken from reference TRBV14 and TRBJ2-5, is EAGVTQFPSHSVIEKGQTVTLRCDPISGHDNLYWYRRVMGKEIKFLLHFVKESKQDESGMPNNRFLAERTGGTYSTLKVQPAELEDSGVYFCASSLRTSGRETQYFGPGTRLLVL.

The chain links TRBV29-1 to TRBJ2-1; tentatively, D is TRBD2 (6 bases). The CDR3 contains 13 residues. CDR1 and CDR2 (germline): SQVTM, ANQGSEA. V was shortened by 4 bases and J by 5 bases, with 12 bases between the two germline ends. The CDR3 sequence is CSVGDSLNNEQFF. The CDR3 bases are TGCAGCGTTGGGGACTCCCTGAACAATGAGCAGTTCTTC.

The chain has TRBV2 and TRBJ1-3, with 7 bases aligning to TRBD1. Trimming cost V 5 bases and J 3 bases; bases outside gene matches: 4. The V gene's germline CDR1 is SNHLY and CDR2 FYNNEI. The CDR3 loop spans 14 amino acids. CDR3 DNA sequence: TGTGCCAGCAGTCGGGACAGAAGTGGAAACACCATATATTTT. Translating it yields CASSRDRSGNTIYF.

This clone showed up just once. This chain links TRBV10-2 with TRBJ1-4; D is perhaps TRBD1 (5 bases). The CDR3 has 17 residues. V lost 8 bases and J 3 bases, leaving 22 bases between the germline ends. The germline V gene has CDR1 WSHSY and CDR2 SAAADI. The DNA of the CDR3 is TGCGCCAGCCTTGAAGGAGGGGAGGGCAAGGCTAATGAAAAACTGTTTTTT. Encoded protein: CASLEGGEGKANEKLFF.

The chain employs TRBV4-2 and TRBJ2-1, with TRBD1 identical over 12 bases. The trim removed 5 bases at V and 9 bases at J, leaving 17 bases unmatched. CDR3 length: 18 residues. CDR1 is LGHNA, CDR2 YNFKEQ, per germline. The CDR3 spells CASSRPSPGGTGGREQFF. The CDR3 nucleotides are TGTGCCAGCAGCAGACCATCCCCCGGGGGGACAGGGGGCCGTGAGCAGTTCTTC.

V gene TRBV28 combines with J gene TRBJ1-1; the D is unclear. CDR3 length: 15 residues. Germline V gene data show CDR1 as MDHEN and CDR2 as SYDVKM. Deletions cut 1 base from V and 5 bases from J, with 14 bases between. CDR3: CASSLLTFGGTEAFF. The CDR3 coding sequence is TGTGCCAGCAGTTTATTAACCTTCGGAGGGACTGAAGCTTTCTTT.

In its sample, this clone ranks as medium-sized. J is TRBJ1-1 and V is TRBV14, with 7 positions matching TRBD1. V was clipped by 1 base and J by 1 base; unmatched bases: 3. This CDR3 is 15 amino acids long. Germline assignment: CDR1 SGHDN and CDR2 FVKESK. Here the CDR3 DNA reads TGTGCCAGCAGCCAAGGACAGGGCTCGAACACTGAAGCTTTCTTT. Its protein product is CASSQGQGSNTEAFF.

The chain joins TRBV15 to TRBJ2-7; 10 nucleotides agree with TRBD2. The trim removed 5 bases at V and 5 bases at J, leaving 9 bases unmatched. The CDR3 is made up of 15 amino acids. Germline V lookup: CDR1 LNHNV, CDR2 YYDKDF (reference sequence). The CDR3 DNA reads as TGTGCCACCAGCTTAAAAGCGGGAGGGCCCCACGAGCAGTACTTC. Protein sequence: CATSLKAGGPHEQYF.

This clone has more than one count but fewer than ten. The rearrangement links TRBV6-5 to TRBJ2-7, with 7 bases lining up with TRBD1. V dropped 0 bases and J dropped 5; count of bases not matched to a gene: 10. CDR1 is MNHEY and CDR2 is SVGAGI in the germline V gene. This CDR3 has 16 amino acids. The CDR3 here is CASSYSLQGVPDEQYF. CDR3 bases: TGTGCCAGCAGTTACTCGCTCCAGGGGGTACCTGACGAGCAGTACTTC.

CDR3 amino acids: CASSDSGANVLTF. The CDR3 DNA sequence: TGTGCCAGCTCAGACTCTGGGGCCAACGTCCTGACTTTC. The chain recombines TRBV19 with TRBJ2-6; D gene ambiguous. CDR1 is LNHDA, CDR2 SQIVND, per germline (reference sequence). CDR3 size: 13 residues. The V and J ends lost 9 bases and 0 bases respectively, with 6 bases between them.

This clone was detected once. The chain links TRBV28 to TRBJ2-7, with 10 bases aligning to TRBD1. Trimming cost V 6 bases and J 6 bases; bases outside gene matches: 14. The CDR3 runs 16 residues. The germline V gene has CDR1 MDHEN and CDR2 SYDVKM. Here the CDR3 reads CASSRPGQGTLAEQYF. In DNA form, the CDR3 reads TGTGCCAGCAGCCGACCGGGACAGGGGACCCTGGCCGAGCAGTACTTC.

In nucleotides, the CDR3 is TGTGCCAGCAGTGTCAGGGGAGGGTACACTGAAGCTTTCTTT. This sequence encodes CASSVRGGYTEAFF. The chain carries TRBV2 and TRBJ1-1; TRBD1 might be the D (6 bases). CDR1 is SNHLY and CDR2 is FYNNEI in the germline V gene. There are 14 residues in the CDR3. V lost 4 bases, J lost 3 bases, and 12 bases lay in between.

CDR3: CSVGLAGLFYEQYF. The CDR3 region has the DNA TGCAGCGTTGGGCTAGCGGGACTCTTTTACGAGCAGTACTTC. V gene TRBV29-1 combines with J gene TRBJ2-7, with TRBD2 matching over 9 bases. The CDR3 sequence is 14 residues long. Looked up from germline, CDR1 is SQVTM and CDR2 is ANQGSEA. V shed 4 bases, J shed 4 bases, and the junction held 8 bases outside the gene matches.

This clone was observed a handful of times. The chain combines TRBV4-1 with TRBJ2-1; 12 bases map to TRBD2. Germline-derived CDR1 and CDR2 are MGHRA and YSYEKL. V was clipped by 4 bases and J by 6 bases; unmatched bases: 7. CDR3 length: 16 amino acids. The CDR3 region has the DNA TGCGCCAGCAGCCGCATTTTGACTAGCGGGGGCAATGAGCAGTTCTTC. It yields the protein CASSRILTSGGNEQFF.

The chain couples TRBV5-4 to TRBJ1-2; TRBD1 matches 7 bases. With 2 bases clipped from V and 6 bases from J, the junction kept 7 bases outside the gene matches. The CDR3 has 14 amino acids. Germline V lookup: CDR1 SGHNT, CDR2 YYREEE (reference sequence). CDR3 protein: CASSFADRVDGYTF. The CDR3 DNA reads TGTGCCAGCAGCTTCGCCGACAGGGTAGATGGCTACACCTTC.

The rearrangement joins TRBV7-9 to TRBJ2-1, with D tentatively TRBD1 (5 bases). CDR3 length equals 14 residues. Germline CDR1 and CDR2: SEHNR and FQNEAQ (reference sequence). Trimming shortened V by 1 base and J by 7 bases, and 11 bases separated the two germline ends. The CDR3 DNA sequence: TGTGCCAGCAGCTTAGTAAGGGGTGCGAATGAGCAGTTCTTC. Its translation is CASSLVRGANEQFF.